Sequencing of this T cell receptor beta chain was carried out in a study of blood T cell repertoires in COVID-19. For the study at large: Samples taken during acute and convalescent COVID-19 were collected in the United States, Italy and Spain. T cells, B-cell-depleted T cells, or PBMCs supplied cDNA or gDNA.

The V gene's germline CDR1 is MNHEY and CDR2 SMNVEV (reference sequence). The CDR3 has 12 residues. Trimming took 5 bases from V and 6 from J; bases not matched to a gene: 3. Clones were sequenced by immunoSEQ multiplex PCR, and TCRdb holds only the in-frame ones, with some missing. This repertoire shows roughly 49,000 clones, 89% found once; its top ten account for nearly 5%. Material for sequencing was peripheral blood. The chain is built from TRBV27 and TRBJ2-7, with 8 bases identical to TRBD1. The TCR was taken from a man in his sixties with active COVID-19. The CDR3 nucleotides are TGTGCCAGCAGTAAGACAGGGGTCGAGCAGTACTTC. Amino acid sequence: CASSKTGVEQYF.